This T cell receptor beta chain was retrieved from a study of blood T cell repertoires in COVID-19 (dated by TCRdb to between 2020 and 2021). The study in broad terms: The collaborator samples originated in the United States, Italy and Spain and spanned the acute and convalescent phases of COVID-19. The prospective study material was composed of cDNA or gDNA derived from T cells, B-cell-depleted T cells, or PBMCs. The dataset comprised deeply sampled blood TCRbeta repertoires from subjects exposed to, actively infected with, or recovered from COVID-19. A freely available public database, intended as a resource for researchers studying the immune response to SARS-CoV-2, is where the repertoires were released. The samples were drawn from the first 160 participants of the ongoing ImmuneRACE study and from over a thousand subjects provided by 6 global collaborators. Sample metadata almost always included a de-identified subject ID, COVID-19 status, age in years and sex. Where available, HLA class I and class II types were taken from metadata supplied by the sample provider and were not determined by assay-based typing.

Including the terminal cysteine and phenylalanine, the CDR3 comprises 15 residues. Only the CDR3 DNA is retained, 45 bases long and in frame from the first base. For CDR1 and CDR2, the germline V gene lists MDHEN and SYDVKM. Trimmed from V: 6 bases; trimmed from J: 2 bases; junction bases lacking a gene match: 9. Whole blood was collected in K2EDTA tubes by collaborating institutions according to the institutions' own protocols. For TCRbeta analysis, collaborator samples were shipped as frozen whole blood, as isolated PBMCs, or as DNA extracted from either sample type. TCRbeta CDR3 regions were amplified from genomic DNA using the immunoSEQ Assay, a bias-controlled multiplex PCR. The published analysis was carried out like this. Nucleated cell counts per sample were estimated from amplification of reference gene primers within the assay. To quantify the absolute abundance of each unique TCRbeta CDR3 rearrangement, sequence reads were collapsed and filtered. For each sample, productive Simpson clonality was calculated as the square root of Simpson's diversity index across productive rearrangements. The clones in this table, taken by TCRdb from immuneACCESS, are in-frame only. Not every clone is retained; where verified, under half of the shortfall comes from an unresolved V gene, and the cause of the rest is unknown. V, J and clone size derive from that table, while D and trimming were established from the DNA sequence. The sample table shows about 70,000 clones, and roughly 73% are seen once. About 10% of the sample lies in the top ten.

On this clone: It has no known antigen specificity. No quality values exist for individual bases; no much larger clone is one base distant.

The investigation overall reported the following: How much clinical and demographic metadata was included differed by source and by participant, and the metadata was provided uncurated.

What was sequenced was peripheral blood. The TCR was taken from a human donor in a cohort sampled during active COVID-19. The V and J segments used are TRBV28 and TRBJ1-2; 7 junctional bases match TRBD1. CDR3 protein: CASSPGTARNYGYTF. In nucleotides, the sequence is TGTGCCAGCAGCCCGGGGACAGCCCGGAACTATGGCTACACCTTC.